The T cell receptor (beta chain) described here comes from a study of OX40 agonist ivuxolimab in advanced cancers. Whole-study results and caveats: With doses of 0.1 to 3.0 mg/kg, CD4+ and CD8+ blood T cells had undergone clonal expansion by week 6.

Blood specimens came from baseline, cycle 4 day 1, and cycle 7 day 1. Profiled with immunoSEQ multiplex PCR; TCRdb holds only in-frame clones, not every one. The table records roughly 56,000 clones, about 79% of them present only once. For this clone: What it recognizes is unknown.

Source: CD4+ or CD8+ T cells sorted from blood, taken in a trial of the OX40 agonist ivuxolimab. The sequence was collected from an adult with an advanced solid tumor such as melanoma, head and neck, liver or kidney cancer.

The CDR3 loop reads CASSSGTLQETQYF. The CDR3 DNA is TGTGCCAGCAGCAGTGGGACATTACAAGAGACCCAGTACTTC. The rearrangement links TRBV11-1 to TRBJ2-5, with TRBD1 as a possible D gene (6 bases). The CDR3 is made up of 14 amino acids. V was pared by 5 bases and J by 2 bases, with 12 bases between. Germline V lookup: CDR1 SGHAT, CDR2 FQDESV (reference sequence). Combining the CDR3 with reference TRBV11-1 and TRBJ2-5 gives the whole variable domain EAEVAQSPRYKITEKSQAVAFWCDPISGHATLYWYRQILGQGPELLVQFQDESVVDDSQLPKDRFSAERLKGVDSTLKIQPAELGDSAMYLCASSSGTLQETQYFGPGTRLLVL.